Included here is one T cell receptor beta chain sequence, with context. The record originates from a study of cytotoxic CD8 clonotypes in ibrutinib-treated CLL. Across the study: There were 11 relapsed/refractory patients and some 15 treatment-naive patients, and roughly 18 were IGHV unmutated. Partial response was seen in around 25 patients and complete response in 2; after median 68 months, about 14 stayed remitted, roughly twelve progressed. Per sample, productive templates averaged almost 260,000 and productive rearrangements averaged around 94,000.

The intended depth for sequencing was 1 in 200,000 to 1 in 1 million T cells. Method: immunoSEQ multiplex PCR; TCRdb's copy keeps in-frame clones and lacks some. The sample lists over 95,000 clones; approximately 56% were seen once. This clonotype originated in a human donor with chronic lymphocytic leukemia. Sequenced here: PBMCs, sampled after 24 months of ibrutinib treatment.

CDR3 residues: CASGGYGTDTQYF. Here the CDR3 DNA reads TGTGCCAGCGGGGGGTACGGCACAGATACGCAGTATTTT. J is TRBJ2-3 and V is TRBV7-2; possible D gene TRBD2, 6 bases. The CDR3 has 13 amino acids. V gave up 8 bases and J gave up 1 base, with 10 bases separating them. CDR1 and CDR2 from the germline V gene are SGHTA and FQGNSA.